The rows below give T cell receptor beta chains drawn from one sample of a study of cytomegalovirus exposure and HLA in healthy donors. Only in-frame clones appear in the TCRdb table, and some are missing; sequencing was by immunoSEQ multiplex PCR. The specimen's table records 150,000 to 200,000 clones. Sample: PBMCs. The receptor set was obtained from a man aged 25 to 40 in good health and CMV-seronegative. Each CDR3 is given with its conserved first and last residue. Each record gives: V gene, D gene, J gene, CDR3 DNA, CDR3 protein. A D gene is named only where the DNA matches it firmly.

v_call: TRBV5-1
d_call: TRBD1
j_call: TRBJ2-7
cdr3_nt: TGCGCCAGCAGCTACAGGGGCGTCGAAGTGGGCTACGAGCAGTACTTC
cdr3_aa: CASSYRGVEVGYEQYF

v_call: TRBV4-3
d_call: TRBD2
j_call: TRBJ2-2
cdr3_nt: TGCGCCAGCAGCCAATCTAGCGGGAGTTTGGCCGGGGAGCTGTTTTTT
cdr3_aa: CASSQSSGSLAGELFF

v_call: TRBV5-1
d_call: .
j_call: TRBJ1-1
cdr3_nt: TGCGCCAGCAGCCACGAACGGACAGTGAACACTGAAGCTTTCTTT
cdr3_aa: CASSHERTVNTEAFF

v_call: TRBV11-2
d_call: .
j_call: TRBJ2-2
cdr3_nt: TGTGCCAGCAGCTTAGTCCCAGGGGCCGGGGAGCTGTTTTTT
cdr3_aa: CASSLVPGAGELFF

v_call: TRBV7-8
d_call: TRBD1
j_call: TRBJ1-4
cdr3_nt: TGTGCCAGCAGCTTTGGGGTCCGGGACAGGGGGTCAGCAACTAATGAAAAACTGTTTTTT
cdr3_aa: CASSFGVRDRGSATNEKLFF

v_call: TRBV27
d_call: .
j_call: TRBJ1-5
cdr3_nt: TGTGCCAGCAGTTTAGATGGTCGTCAGGGCAATCAGCCCCAGCATTTT
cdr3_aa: CASSLDGRQGNQPQHF

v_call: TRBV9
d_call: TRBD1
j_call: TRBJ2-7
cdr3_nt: TGTGCCAGCAGCCCAGGACAGGGAGCCTACGAGCAGTACTTC
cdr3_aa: CASSPGQGAYEQYF

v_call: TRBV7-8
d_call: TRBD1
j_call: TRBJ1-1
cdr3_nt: TGTGCCAGCAGCTTAACTTTGATGACAGGGGGAGATACTGAAGCTTTCTTT
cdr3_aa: CASSLTLMTGGDTEAFF

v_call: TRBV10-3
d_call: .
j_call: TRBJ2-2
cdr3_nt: TGTGCCACCCCGGGACTTAGGTCCGGGGAGCTGTTTTTT
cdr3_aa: CATPGLRSGELFF

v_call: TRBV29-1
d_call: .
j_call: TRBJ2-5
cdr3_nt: TGCAGCGTACCCGAGGGGGGAGGGGAGGTGTTGGCCCAGTACTTC
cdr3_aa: CSVPEGGGEVLAQYF

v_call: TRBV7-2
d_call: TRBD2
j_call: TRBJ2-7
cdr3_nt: TGTGCCAGCAGCCAGAGGATGGGACTAGATTACGAGCAGTACTTC
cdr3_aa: CASSQRMGLDYEQYF

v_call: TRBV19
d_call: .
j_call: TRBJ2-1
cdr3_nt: TGTGCCAGTAGTATACCTCTAGCCTATGAGCAGTTCTTC
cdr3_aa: CASSIPLAYEQFF

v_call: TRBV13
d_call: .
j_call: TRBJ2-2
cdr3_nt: TGTGCCAGCAGCTTACAGGATGCCGGGGAGCTGTTTTTT
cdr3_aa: CASSLQDAGELFF

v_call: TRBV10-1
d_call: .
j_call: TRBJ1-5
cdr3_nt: TGCGCCAGCAGTGAGCAAAGAACTGGGCCCCAGCATTTT
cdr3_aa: CASSEQRTGPQHF

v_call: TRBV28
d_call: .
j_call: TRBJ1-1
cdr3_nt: TGTGCCAGCAGTTTACGTCAGGGGAGATGGAGGACTGAAGCTTTCTTT
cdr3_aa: CASSLRQGRWRTEAFF

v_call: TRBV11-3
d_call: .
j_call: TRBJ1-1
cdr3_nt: TGTGCCAGCAGCCCGACCCGAGGAGGCACTGAAGCTTTCTTT
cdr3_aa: CASSPTRGGTEAFF

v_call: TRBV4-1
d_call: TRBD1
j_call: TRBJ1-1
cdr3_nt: TGCGCCAGCAGCCAGCCCCAAACAGGGGTGAACACTGAAGCTTTCTTT
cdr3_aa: CASSQPQTGVNTEAFF

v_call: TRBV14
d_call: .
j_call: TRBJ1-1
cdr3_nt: TGTGCCAGCAGCCAAGCTCTAGGATTGAACACTGAAGCTTTCTTT
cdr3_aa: CASSQALGLNTEAFF

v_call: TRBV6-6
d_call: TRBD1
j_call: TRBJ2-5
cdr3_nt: TGTGCCAGCAGTACCCCAGGGGGACGGGAGACCCAGTACTTC
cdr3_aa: CASSTPGGRETQYF

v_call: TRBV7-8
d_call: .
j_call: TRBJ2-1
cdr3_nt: TGTGCCAGCAGCTCTACCGGGTCCATTACAAATGAGCAGTTCTTC
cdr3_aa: CASSSTGSITNEQFF

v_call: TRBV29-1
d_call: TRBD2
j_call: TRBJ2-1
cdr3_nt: TGCAGCGCCGGGGGGTATGAGCAGTTCTTC
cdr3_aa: CSAGGYEQFF

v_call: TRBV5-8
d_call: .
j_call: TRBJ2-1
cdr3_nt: TGTGCCAGCAGCTTGAGGGCCGGGACAAGAAACAATGAGCAGTTCTTC
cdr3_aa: CASSLRAGTRNNEQFF

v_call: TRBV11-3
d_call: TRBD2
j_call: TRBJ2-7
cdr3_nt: TGTGCCAGCAGCTTAGTCCTAGTGGCTAGCGGGAGGTACGAGCAGTACTTC
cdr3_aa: CASSLVLVASGRYEQYF

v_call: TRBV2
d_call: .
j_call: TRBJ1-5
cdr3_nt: TGTGCCAGCAGGGATATCCAGGGCCAGCCCCAGCATTTT
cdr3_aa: CASRDIQGQPQHF

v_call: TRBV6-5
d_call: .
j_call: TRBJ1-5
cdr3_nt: TGTGCCAGCAGTTACTCGATCGGGGTAGGGCAGCCCCAGCATTTT
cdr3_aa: CASSYSIGVGQPQHF

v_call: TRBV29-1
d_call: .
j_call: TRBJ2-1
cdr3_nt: TGCAGCGTTCCTAACAATGAGCAGTTCTTC
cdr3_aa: CSVPNNEQFF

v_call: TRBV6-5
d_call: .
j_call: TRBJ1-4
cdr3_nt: TGTGCCAGCAGTTACGACACAGCCGGGGGAAAACTGTTTTTT
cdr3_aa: CASSYDTAGGKLFF

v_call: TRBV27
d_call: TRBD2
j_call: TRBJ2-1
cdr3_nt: TGTGCCAGCAGCGGGGGGTACTACAATGAGCAGTTCTTC
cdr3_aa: CASSGGYYNEQFF

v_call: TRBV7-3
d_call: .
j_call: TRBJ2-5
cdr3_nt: TGTGCCAGCAGCTTAGGAGAAGAGGCCCAGTACTTC
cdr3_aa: CASSLGEEAQYF

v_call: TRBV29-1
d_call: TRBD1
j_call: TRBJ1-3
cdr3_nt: TGCAGCGTAGAACAGACAGGGGGGAGAGGAAACACCATATATTTT
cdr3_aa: CSVEQTGGRGNTIYF

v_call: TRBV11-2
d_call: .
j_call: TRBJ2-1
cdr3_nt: TGTGCCAGCAGCAACCACGGACTGTACAATGAGCAGTTCTTC
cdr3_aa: CASSNHGLYNEQFF

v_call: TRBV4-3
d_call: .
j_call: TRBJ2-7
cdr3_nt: TGCGCCAGCAGCCAGGACAAGCAGGAGCAGTACTTC
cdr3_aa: CASSQDKQEQYF

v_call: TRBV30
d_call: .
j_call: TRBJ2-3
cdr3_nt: TGTGCCCGAGACGCGGTAGATACGCAGTATTTT
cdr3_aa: CARDAVDTQYF

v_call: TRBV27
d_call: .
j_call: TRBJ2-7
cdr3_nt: TGTGCCAGCGGAGGGACAGTTAACCCCTACGAGCAGTACTTC
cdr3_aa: CASGGTVNPYEQYF

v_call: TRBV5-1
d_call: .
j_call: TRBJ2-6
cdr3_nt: TGCGCCAGCAGCCTTTCAGGCGGGGGCGAAAACTCTGGGGCCAACGTCCTGACTTTC
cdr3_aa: CASSLSGGGENSGANVLTF

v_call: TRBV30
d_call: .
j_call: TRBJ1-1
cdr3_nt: TGTGCCTGGAGTGAAGGGGACACTGAAGCTTTCTTT
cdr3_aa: CAWSEGDTEAFF

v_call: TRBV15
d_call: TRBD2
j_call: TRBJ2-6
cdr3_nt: TGTGCCACCAGCAGCAGGACTAGCGGGAGCCCTGGGGCCAACGTCCTGACTTTC
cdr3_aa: CATSSRTSGSPGANVLTF

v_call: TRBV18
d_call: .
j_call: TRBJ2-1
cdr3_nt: TGTGCCAGCTCACCGCCAACTAACAATGAGCAGTTCTTC
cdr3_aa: CASSPPTNNEQFF

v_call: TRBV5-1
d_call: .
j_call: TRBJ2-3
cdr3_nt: TGCGCCAGCAGCGGATCTCGCGGGAGAAGGGACACCGATACGCAGTATTTT
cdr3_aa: CASSGSRGRRDTDTQYF

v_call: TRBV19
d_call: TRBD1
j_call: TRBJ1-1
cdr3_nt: TGTGCCAGTAGTTCCCACAGGGGGACTGAAGCTTTCTTT
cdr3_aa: CASSSHRGTEAFF

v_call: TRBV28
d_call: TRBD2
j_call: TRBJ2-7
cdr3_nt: TGTGCCAGCAGTCACCACGGGACTAGCGGTCCCCACTTC
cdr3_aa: CASSHHGTSGPHF

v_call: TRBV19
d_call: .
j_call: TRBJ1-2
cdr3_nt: TGTGCCAGTAGGGGGGCGTATACGGACTATGGCTACACCTTC
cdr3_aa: CASRGAYTDYGYTF

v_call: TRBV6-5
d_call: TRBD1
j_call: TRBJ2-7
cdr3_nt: TGTGCCAGCAGTTACAGGACAGGGGGCTACGAGCAGTACTTC
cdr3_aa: CASSYRTGGYEQYF

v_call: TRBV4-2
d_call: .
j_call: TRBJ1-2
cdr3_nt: TGTGCCAGCAGCCAAATTACAGAGACCTATGGCTACACCTTC
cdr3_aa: CASSQITETYGYTF